This T cell receptor (beta chain) was documented in a study of blood T cell repertoires in COVID-19. Study as a whole: Sources were T cells, B-cell-depleted T cells, or PBMCs; the material itself was cDNA or gDNA.

Original methodology: Amplification of reference gene primers provided the estimated nucleated cell counts. Data came from immunoSEQ multiplex PCR; TCRdb stores just in-frame clones and leaves some out. V, J and clone size derive from that table, while D and trimming were established from the DNA sequence. The data hold about 130,000 clones, with about 85% observed a single time. In Seattle, patients joined the study during active infection and were tracked longitudinally. Losses at the gene ends were 10 bases for V and 8 bases for J; bases not matched to a gene: 5. Per germline, CDR1 SNHLY and CDR2 FYNNEI. There are 11 residues in the CDR3.

V is TRBV2 and J is TRBJ2-1, with 7 positions matching TRBD2. The origin of this receptor is a woman between 70 and 85 years old with COVID-19, enrolled during active disease. The sample was peripheral blood. The CDR3 protein is CATSREDEQFF. CDR3 DNA: TGTGCCACGTCCCGGGAGGATGAGCAGTTCTTC.